Below are 22 T cell receptor beta chains sequenced from a single sample in a study of blood T cell repertoires in COVID-19. Data came from immunoSEQ multiplex PCR; TCRdb stores just in-frame clones and leaves some out. The sample lists tens of thousands of clones; about 72% were seen once. The sequencing sample was made of peripheral blood. All receptors derive from a man in his 70s with active or convalescent COVID-19.

CDR3 sequence reads: CASSFGVQETQYF. The CDR3, as DNA: TGTGCCAGCAGCTTTGGAGTCCAAGAGACCCAGTACTTC. V and J are TRBV5-6 and TRBJ2-5; D is undetermined. The CDR3 has 13 amino acids. Per the germline V gene, CDR1 is SGHDT and CDR2 is YYEEEE. V was pared by 2 bases and J by 1 base, with 6 bases between.

The chain carries TRBV28 and TRBJ1-3; D not certain. Deletions cut 3 bases from V and 8 bases from J, with 11 bases between. Germline loops: CDR1 MDHEN, CDR2 SYDVKM. The CDR3 covers 13 residues. The CDR3 region has the DNA TGTGCCAGCAGTTTTGGGAGGAGCGACACCATATATTTT. Protein: CASSFGRSDTIYF.

This clone was counted between two and nine times. The genes are TRBV28 and TRBJ1-3; D perhaps matches TRBD1 (5 bases). V was cut by 7 bases and J by 0 bases, with 10 bases left in between. The CDR3 length is 14 residues. Germline loops: CDR1 MDHEN, CDR2 SYDVKM. CDR3 sequence: CASMGRISGNTIYF. The CDR3 coding sequence is TGTGCCAGCATGGGGCGGATCTCTGGAAACACCATATATTTT.

This rearrangement joins TRBV28 to TRBJ1-5, with D tentatively TRBD1 (6 bases). Germline loops: CDR1 MDHEN, CDR2 SYDVKM. Trimming removed 8 bases from V and 7 bases from J, with 12 bases in between. This CDR3 has 12 residues. The CDR3 nucleotides read TGTGCCAGCCTGGACAGAGGGCAGCCCCAGCATTTT. It specifies CASLDRGQPQHF.

The count of this clone is one. This chain links TRBV24-1 with TRBJ2-3; 10 nucleotides agree with TRBD2. The CDR3 covers 17 residues. The germline V gene encodes CDR1 KGHDR and CDR2 SFDVKD. The ends lost 4 bases at V and 2 bases at J; junction bases unmatched: 8. CDR3: CATSDGSGGPSTDTQYF. The CDR3 DNA reads TGTGCCACCAGTGACGGTAGCGGGGGGCCTTCCACAGATACGCAGTATTTT.

The genes are TRBV28 and TRBJ1-6; perhaps TRBD1 as D (6 bases). The CDR3 runs to 15 residues. Germline CDR1 and CDR2: MDHEN and SYDVKM. With 4 bases removed from V and 8 bases from J, the gap between germline ends came to 15 bases. The CDR3 DNA follows: TGTGCCAGCAGTTCCCTGGACAGCCTATATTCACCCCTCCACTTT. It yields the protein CASSSLDSLYSPLHF.

CDR3 in amino acids: CASGLPQDDGNTEAFF. DNA of the CDR3: TGTGCTAGTGGTTTGCCTCAGGATGACGGAAACACTGAAGCTTTCTTT. The rearrangement uses TRBV12-5 and TRBJ1-1; D remains ambiguous. The V end lost 2 bases, the J end lost 2 bases, and 15 bases lay between the germline ends. Germline V lookup: CDR1 LGHNT, CDR2 FRNRAP. The CDR3 extends over 16 amino acids.

This sequence joins TRBV18 and TRBJ2-1; perhaps TRBD1 as D (5 bases). Trimming stripped 4 bases from V and 5 bases from J, with 9 bases between. This CDR3 is built from 13 residues. Germline CDR1 and CDR2: KGHSH and LQKENI. CDR3 in amino acids: CASSQGMDNEQFF. Written as DNA, the CDR3 is TGTGCCAGCTCACAGGGGATGGACAATGAGCAGTTCTTC.

This rearrangement joins TRBV7-3 to TRBJ1-5; tentatively, D is TRBD1 (5 bases). Deletions cut 8 bases from V and 5 bases from J, with 19 bases between. Germline values: CDR1 SGHTA, CDR2 FQGTGA. The CDR3 totals 15 residues. CDR3 protein: CASPENPTAHQPQHF. DNA for the CDR3: TGTGCCAGCCCAGAAAACCCGACAGCCCATCAGCCCCAGCATTTT.

The genes are TRBV7-2 and TRBJ2-2; TRBD2 matches 10 bases. CDR1 and CDR2 from the germline V gene are SGHTA and FQGNSA. J lost 9 bases, V lost 1 base, and 8 bases had no gene match. This CDR3 is built from 16 residues. The CDR3 protein is CASSLVSAGGLWELFF. The DNA of the CDR3 is TGTGCCAGCAGCTTAGTCTCAGCGGGGGGGCTTTGGGAGCTGTTTTTT.

J is TRBJ2-1 and V is TRBV6-5, with D tentatively TRBD2 (6 bases). CDR1 MNHEY and CDR2 SVGAGI come from the germline V gene. This CDR3 spans 14 amino acids. V shed 6 bases and J shed 8 bases, with 17 bases lying between them. CDR3 sequence reads: CASRIQDYSYEQFF. The CDR3 DNA sequence: TGTGCCAGCAGGATACAGGACTATTCGTATGAGCAGTTCTTC.

The chain links TRBV27 to TRBJ1-4, with a tentative D call TRBD1 (5 bases). Germline V CDR1 and CDR2: MNHEY, SMNVEV (reference sequence). There are 13 residues in the CDR3. V lost 4 bases to trimming and J lost 7 bases, with 10 bases between them. The CDR3 DNA follows: TGTGCCAGCAGTTACAGGATTGCTGAAAAACTGTTTTTT. Protein product: CASSYRIAEKLFF.

The chain carries TRBV2 and TRBJ2-2; 9 bases fit TRBD1. The CDR3 is made up of 13 amino acids. The V and J ends lost 6 bases and 5 bases, in that order; junction bases with no gene match: 1. In germline, CDR1 is SNHLY, CDR2 FYNNEI. CDR3 DNA sequence: TGTGCCAGCAGGACAGGGGGAACCGGGGAGCTGTTTTTT. This codes for CASRTGGTGELFF.

This clone is a singleton in its sample. This sequence joins TRBV6-5 and TRBJ2-3, with D possibly matching TRBD2 (6 bases). CDR3 size: 15 residues. In germline, CDR1 is MNHEY, CDR2 SVGAGI. V dropped 2 bases and J dropped 0 bases, with 9 bases sitting between them. This CDR3 reads CASSYGGASTDTQYF. CDR3 nucleotide sequence: TGTGCCAGCAGTTACGGAGGGGCTAGCACAGATACGCAGTATTTT.

The chain carries TRBV5-6 and TRBJ2-7, with TRBD2 matching 8 bases. The trim removed 2 bases at V and 6 bases at J, leaving 13 bases unmatched. This CDR3 spans 16 amino acids. Germline V gene data show CDR1 as SGHDT and CDR2 as YYEEEE. CDR3 DNA: TGTGCCAGCAGCTTTCGCAGCGGGGGCCTCGCGGCCGAGCAGTACTTC. Amino acid sequence: CASSFRSGGLAAEQYF.

There are a few counts of this clone. The chain has TRBV30 and TRBJ2-3; TRBD2 matches at 10 bases. V dropped 5 bases and J dropped 2; count of bases not matched to a gene: 13. CDR3 length: 17 residues. The germline gives CDR1 GTSNPN, CDR2 SVGIG (reference sequence). The CDR3 nucleotides are TGTGCCTGGGAACGAGAGTATAGCGGGGGGTACACAGATACGCAGTATTTT. Amino acid sequence: CAWEREYSGGYTDTQYF.

The CDR3 sequence is CASSNRGRGGYTF. The CDR3 coding sequence is TGTGCCAGCAGTAACAGGGGGCGCGGTGGCTACACCTTC. V is TRBV28 and J is TRBJ1-2, with 9 bases lining up with TRBD1. Germline CDR1 reads MDHEN; CDR2 reads SYDVKM. V lost 5 bases to trimming and J lost 7 bases; unmatched junction nucleotides: 5. The CDR3 consists of 13 residues.

This clone was observed a few times. The chain joins TRBV30 to TRBJ1-1; D remains unclear. CDR1 and CDR2 (germline): GTSNPN, SVGIG (reference sequence). The CDR3 runs to 13 residues. The V gene lost 8 bases and the J gene lost 1 base, with 14 bases spanning the gap. CDR3 in amino acids: CAAWGESNTEAFF. The CDR3, as DNA: TGTGCCGCATGGGGAGAATCGAACACTGAAGCTTTCTTT.

Note on this clone: One end of the junction varies from germline; a read error may be responsible. The chain has TRBV9 and TRBJ1-3, with D possibly matching TRBD1 (6 bases). The CDR3 sequence is 14 residues long. Germline V gene lookup returns CDR1 SGDLS and CDR2 YYNGEE. The CDR3 region is CASSVDQGPFRMDF. The CDR3 bases are TGTGCCAGCAGCGTAGATCAGGGGCCATTTAGGATGGATTTT.

This clone was seen a handful of times. This sequence joins TRBV18 and TRBJ2-7; 8 bases map to TRBD1. The CDR3 covers 17 residues. Trimming at V came to 0 bases and at J to 5 bases, leaving 12 bases not matched to a gene. CDR1 is KGHSH, CDR2 LQKENI, per germline. The CDR3 DNA reads as TGTGCCAGCTCACCACCACGTTCAGGGGGCCCCATTCACGAGCAGTACTTC. Translated: CASSPPRSGGPIHEQYF.

The V call is TRBV5-1, the J call TRBJ1-4; 9 bases map to TRBD1. V shed 6 bases and J 7 bases; nucleotides not matched to a gene: 7. This CDR3 comprises 14 residues. The germline V gene has CDR1 SGHRS and CDR2 YFSETQ. CDR3 amino acids: CASKFTDRGEKLFF. The DNA of the CDR3 is TGCGCCAGCAAATTCACGGACAGGGGTGAAAAACTGTTTTTT.

The gene calls are TRBV10-3 and TRBJ1-3; D is perhaps TRBD1 (6 bases). Germline values: CDR1 ENHRY, CDR2 SYGVKD. The CDR3 length is 13 residues. V dropped 9 bases and J dropped 2 bases, with 11 bases sitting between them. The CDR3 nucleotides read TGTGCCATAGGGGGGGATCCTGGAAACACCATATATTTT. This translates into CAIGGDPGNTIYF.